This TCR beta chain emerged from a study of T cell repertoires in cytomegalovirus infection. The wider study: Based on public TCR beta signatures, there were indications of CMV infection and of a matching HLA type.

This CDR3 comprises 15 residues. Germline V lookup: CDR1 MDHEN, CDR2 SYDVKM. With 7 bases removed from V and 0 bases from J, the gap between germline ends came to 13 bases. MiXCR, run by TCRdb on the reads, gives a single entry per CDR3 protein. The sample contains some 700,000 distinct CDR3 sequences, roughly 35% of which appear only once. V and J are TRBV28 and TRBJ1-5; D is perhaps TRBD1 (5 bases). Input material: PBMCs. The receptor was isolated from a human donor in good health (CMV status not recorded). Some clones in this sample may be carry-over from other donors' samples. CDR3 protein: CASTASGVSNQPQHF. The CDR3 nucleotides read TGTGCCAGCACCGCATCGGGGGTTAGCAATCAGCCCCAGCATTTT.